These 2 T cell receptor beta chains originate from one sample sequenced in a study of T cells after yellow fever vaccination. MiXCR, applied by TCRdb to the 5' RACE reads, yields one record per CDR3 protein. The profile shows 320,000 or so distinct CDR3 sequences, 8% to 9.5% of them singletons. Sample: PBMCs, taken more than 40 days after the first yellow fever vaccination. These receptors all stem from a man between 18 and 35 years old who received the YFV17D yellow fever vaccine.

The chain employs TRBV20-1 and TRBJ1-1, with unresolved D. V dropped 3 bases and J dropped 1 base, with 9 bases sitting between them. This CDR3 has 13 amino acids. Germline CDR1 DFQATT, CDR2 SNEGSKA (reference sequence). CDR3 DNA: TGCAGTGCTAGTGCACAGTCGAACACTGAAGCTTTCTTT. Encoded protein: CSASAQSNTEAFF.

This clonotype was seen a few times. This chain links TRBV7-2 with TRBJ2-2; 9 nucleotides align to TRBD2. In germline, CDR1 is SGHTA, CDR2 FQGNSA. This CDR3 is 15 amino acids long. With 6 bases clipped from V and 1 base from J, the junction kept 3 bases outside the gene matches. CDR3 protein: CASRPSGVNTGELFF. The DNA of the CDR3 is TGTGCCAGCAGACCTAGCGGGGTGAACACCGGGGAGCTGTTTTTT. The full variable domain, completed using reference TRBV7-2 and TRBJ2-2, is GAGVSQSPSNKVTEKGKDVELRCDPISGHTALYWYRQSLGQGLEFLIYFQGNSAPDKSGLPSDRFSAERTGGSVSTLTIQRTQQEDSAVYLCASRPSGVNTGELFFGEGSRLTVL.